Included here is one T cell receptor (beta chain) sequence, with context. The source of the sample is a study of blood T cell repertoires in COVID-19. Study information: Acute and convalescent COVID-19 samples came from the United States, Italy and Spain. T cells, B-cell-depleted T cells, or PBMCs supplied cDNA or gDNA.

CDR1 and CDR2 from the germline V gene are SGHVS and FQNEAQ. V was clipped by 2 bases and J by 5 bases, with 12 bases between them. The CDR3 has 14 residues. Original processing methods: How many nucleated cells were present was estimated from reference gene primer amplification. TCRdb's table, derived via immunoSEQ multiplex PCR, lists solely in-frame clones and lacks some. The V and J calls and clone size are taken from that table; D and trimming were inferred from the DNA. Of 210,000 or so clones in the sample, 65% to 85% were seen once. Sequencing was done on a sample of peripheral blood. The chain links TRBV7-8 to TRBJ2-5; the D gene is possibly TRBD2 (6 bases). The TCR originated in a woman of 80 years or more with acute or convalescent COVID-19. CDR3 DNA sequence: TGTGCCAGCAGCTTAAGGCGGGACGGTGAGACCCAGTACTTC. Its protein product is CASSLRRDGETQYF.